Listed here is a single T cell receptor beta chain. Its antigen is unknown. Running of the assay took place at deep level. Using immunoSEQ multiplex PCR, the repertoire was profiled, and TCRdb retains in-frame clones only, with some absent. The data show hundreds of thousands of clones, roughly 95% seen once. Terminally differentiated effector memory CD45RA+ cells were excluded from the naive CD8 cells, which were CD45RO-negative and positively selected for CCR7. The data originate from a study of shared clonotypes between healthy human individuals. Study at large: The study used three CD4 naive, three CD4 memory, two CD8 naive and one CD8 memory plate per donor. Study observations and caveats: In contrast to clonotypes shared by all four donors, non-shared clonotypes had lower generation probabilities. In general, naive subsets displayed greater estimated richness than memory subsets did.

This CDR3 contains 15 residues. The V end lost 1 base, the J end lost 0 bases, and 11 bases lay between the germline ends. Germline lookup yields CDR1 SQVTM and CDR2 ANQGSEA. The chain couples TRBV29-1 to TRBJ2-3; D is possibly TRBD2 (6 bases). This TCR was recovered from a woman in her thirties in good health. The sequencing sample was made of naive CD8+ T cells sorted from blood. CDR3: CSVEGGRRSTDTQYF. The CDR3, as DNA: TGCAGCGTTGAAGGGGGGAGGCGGAGCACAGATACGCAGTATTTT.